The clone carrying this TCR beta chain was counted between two and nine times. This entry belongs to a study of tumour-infiltrating T cells in Burkitt lymphoma. The length of the CDR3 is 15 residues. V dropped 0 bases and J dropped 3; count of bases not matched to a gene: 2. CDR1 is LGHNA and CDR2 is YSLEER in the germline V gene. Using immunoSEQ multiplex PCR, the repertoire was profiled, and TCRdb retains in-frame clones only, with some absent. The data contain about 16,000 clones, around four fifths of them seen just once; the ten biggest clones take up 2.1%. The genes are TRBV4-3 and TRBJ2-1, with 7 positions matching TRBD2. Sequenced input: tumor tissue. This clonotype was obtained from a human donor with diffuse large B-cell lymphoma. CDR3 region: CASSQDWGGYNEQFF. The CDR3 region has the DNA TGCGCCAGCAGCCAAGATTGGGGGGGCTACAATGAGCAGTTCTTC.